Below are 19 T cell receptor beta chains sequenced from a single sample in a study of T cell changes during pregnancy in multiple sclerosis. The method was immunoSEQ multiplex PCR; TCRdb's version includes in-frame clones alone and lacks a portion of them. The sample shows 55,000 or so clones, 92% of them seen only once. Sequences were derived from CD4+ T cells from peripheral blood mononuclear cells, sampled after pregnancy. These receptors all come from a female donor with multiple sclerosis, enrolled in a pregnancy study.

The V and J genes are TRBV19 and TRBJ2-5; 10 bases line up with TRBD1. CDR1 is LNHDA, CDR2 SQIVND, per germline (reference sequence). J lost 5 bases, V lost 4 bases, and 7 bases had no gene match. This CDR3 region has 15 residues. DNA for the CDR3: TGTGCCAGTAGTACCCGACAGGGGGCGTTTGAGACCCAGTACTTC. Translation: CASSTRQGAFETQYF.

This chain joins TRBV9 and TRBJ2-3, with D uncertain. Trimming removed 0 bases from V and 3 bases from J, with 11 bases in between. This CDR3 spans 15 amino acids. Germline assignment: CDR1 SGDLS and CDR2 YYNGEE. The CDR3 is CASSVGVSPTDTQYF. DNA of the CDR3: TGTGCCAGCAGCGTAGGAGTTAGTCCTACAGATACGCAGTATTTT.

This chain joins TRBV7-2 and TRBJ1-2, with D perhaps TRBD1 (5 bases). The CDR3 loop spans 15 amino acids. V lost 5 bases and J 5 bases, leaving 18 bases between the germline ends. From germline, CDR1 is SGHTA and CDR2 FQGNSA. Here the CDR3 DNA reads TGTGCCAGCAGCCCTGGGGCGGGGCCCCAATATGGCTACACCTTC. Translation: CASSPGAGPQYGYTF.

This clone appeared once. This sample also contains other DNA sequences that code for the same CDR3. The rearrangement joins TRBV19 to TRBJ2-2; 7 bases are shared with TRBD2. The germline CDR1 and CDR2 sequences are LNHDA and SQIVND (reference sequence). Losses at the gene ends were 4 bases for V and 3 bases for J; bases not matched to a gene: 2. The CDR3 extends over 14 amino acids. CDR3 amino acids: CASSSSGYTGELFF. In DNA, the CDR3 is TGTGCCAGTAGTAGTAGCGGGTACACCGGGGAGCTGTTTTTT.

The V gene is TRBV19, the J gene TRBJ2-1; TRBD2 aligns across 7 bases. Germline V gene data show CDR1 as LNHDA and CDR2 as SQIVND (reference sequence). This CDR3 is built from 15 residues. With V trimmed by 6 bases and J by 4 bases, 9 bases remained unmatched. CDR3 nucleotides: TGTGCCAGTAGCCTCCCGGGAGGAGGGTACAATGAGCAGTTCTTC. This gives the protein CASSLPGGGYNEQFF.

The rearrangement links TRBV6-5 to TRBJ2-2; the D gene is possibly TRBD2 (5 bases). The CDR3 sequence is 13 residues long. Germline V lookup: CDR1 MNHEY, CDR2 SVGAGI. V lost 5 bases to trimming and J lost 7 bases, with 11 bases between them. Here the CDR3 reads CASSALRGGELFF. CDR3 nucleotide sequence: TGTGCCAGCAGTGCCCTCCGGGGCGGGGAGCTGTTTTTT.

The chain combines TRBV11-3 with TRBJ2-3; D is ambiguous. Germline values: CDR1 SGHNT, CDR2 YENEEA. The germline V and J ends were trimmed by 0 bases and 6 bases, with 4 bases remaining between them. This CDR3 is 12 amino acids long. CDR3 DNA: TGTGCCAGCAGCTTAGATCGGGATACGCAGTATTTT. Its translation: CASSLDRDTQYF.

The rearrangement uses TRBV11-2 and TRBJ2-3; maybe TRBD1 (7 bases). CDR1 and CDR2 from the germline V gene are SGHAT and FQNNGV. The CDR3 loop spans 17 amino acids. V lost 0 bases to trimming and J lost 2 bases, with 15 bases between them. CDR3 protein: CASSLDPPGGFTDTQYF. In nucleotides, the CDR3 is TGTGCCAGCAGCTTAGACCCCCCAGGGGGGTTCACAGATACGCAGTATTTT.

This chain uses TRBV2 with TRBJ1-1; 7 bases map to TRBD1. V gave up 6 bases and J gave up 1 base; unmatched junction bases: 5. Per the germline V gene, CDR1 is SNHLY and CDR2 is FYNNEI. The CDR3 contains 14 residues. Here the CDR3 reads CASRRTGPNTEAFF. The CDR3 DNA is TGTGCCAGCAGACGGACAGGTCCGAACACTGAAGCTTTCTTT.

The chain recombines TRBV19 with TRBJ1-1; D gene ambiguous. Trimming pared 1 base from V and 8 bases from J, leaving 8 bases between. Germline assignment: CDR1 LNHDA and CDR2 SQIVND (reference sequence). The CDR3 extends over 12 amino acids. CDR3 residues: CASSIAEQEAFF. In DNA, the CDR3 is TGTGCCAGTAGTATAGCGGAACAGGAAGCTTTCTTT.

V and J are TRBV5-5 and TRBJ1-2, with D possibly being TRBD1 (5 bases). Germline-derived CDR1 and CDR2 are SGHKS and YYEKEE (reference sequence). CDR3 length: 15 residues. V was clipped by 5 bases and J by 8 bases, with 22 bases between them. CDR3 nucleotides: TGTGCCAGCAGTATCGGGACTAGGGAGGGAGTGGGCTACACCTTC. Translating it yields CASSIGTREGVGYTF.

V gene TRBV9 combines with J gene TRBJ2-7, with 7 bases fitting TRBD1. The CDR3 runs 15 residues. V was clipped by 0 bases and J by 3 bases; unmatched bases: 6. Germline V gene sequence: CDR1 SGDLS, CDR2 YYNGEE. Here the CDR3 reads CASSVATGAGYEQYF. As DNA, the CDR3 is TGTGCCAGCAGCGTAGCTACAGGGGCAGGCTACGAGCAGTACTTC.

This chain links TRBV10-3 with TRBJ1-1, with D maybe TRBD1 (5 bases). Trimming left V 4 bases short and J 3 bases short, with 6 bases between. Germline values: CDR1 ENHRY, CDR2 SYGVKD. This CDR3 spans 12 amino acids. The CDR3 reads CAISGQYTEAFF. CDR3 nucleotide sequence: TGTGCCATCAGTGGACAGTACACTGAAGCTTTCTTT.

The rearrangement uses TRBV7-2 and TRBJ2-5, with a weak D call TRBD2 (6 bases). Per the germline V gene, CDR1 is SGHTA and CDR2 is FQGNSA. V lost 0 bases and J 2 bases, leaving 10 bases between the germline ends. The CDR3 runs 15 residues. The chain's CDR3 is CASSLARGPQETQYF. The CDR3 DNA is TGTGCCAGCAGCTTAGCGCGGGGCCCGCAAGAGACCCAGTACTTC.

V is TRBV6-5 and J is TRBJ1-1; D may be TRBD1 (6 bases). Between the trimmed V and J ends, which lost 5 bases and 0 bases, there was a span of 13 bases. Germline CDR1 MNHEY, CDR2 SVGAGI. This CDR3 region has 15 residues. In DNA, the CDR3 is TGTGCCAGCAGTCTCTGGGACAAATTGAACACTGAAGCTTTCTTT. It encodes CASSLWDKLNTEAFF.

The chain has TRBV11-3 and TRBJ2-7; 7 bases fit TRBD1. Germline V gene lookup returns CDR1 SGHNT and CDR2 YENEEA. V was pared by 1 base and J by 3 bases, with 9 bases of the junction left unmatched. This CDR3 comprises 16 residues. The CDR3 sequence: CASSLGNRGLNYEQYF. CDR3 coding DNA: TGTGCCAGCAGCTTAGGTAACAGGGGTCTGAACTACGAGCAGTACTTC. Drawing the rest from reference TRBV11-3 and TRBJ2-7, the complete variable domain is EAGVVQSPRYKIIEKKQPVAFWCNPISGHNTLYWYLQNLGQGPELLIRYENEEAVDDSQLPKDRFSAERLKGVDSTLKIQPAELGDSAVYLCASSLGNRGLNYEQYFGPGTRLTVT.

V gene TRBV5-5 combines with J gene TRBJ2-2; 14 bases match TRBD2. In germline, CDR1 is SGHKS, CDR2 YYEKEE (reference sequence). The CDR3 is 18 residues long. J gave up 0 bases and V 4 bases, and 5 bases lay outside the gene matches. The CDR3 sequence is CASSAWTSGGPNTGELFF. The CDR3 DNA reads as TGTGCCAGCAGCGCCTGGACTAGCGGGGGGCCGAACACCGGGGAGCTGTTTTTT.

The chain links TRBV27 to TRBJ1-2, with TRBD1 identical over 8 bases. Germline V CDR1 and CDR2: MNHEY, SMNVEV (reference sequence). The CDR3 contains 16 residues. With 0 bases clipped from V and 5 bases from J, the junction kept 8 bases outside the gene matches. Written as DNA, the CDR3 is TGTGCCAGCAGTTTATCATTGAGGCAGGGGGCGTATGGCTACACCTTC. It codes for CASSLSLRQGAYGYTF.

The chain links TRBV7-3 to TRBJ2-3; 11 nucleotides match TRBD2. This CDR3 spans 18 amino acids. CDR1 is SGHTA and CDR2 is FQGTGA in the germline V gene. Trimming took 1 base from V and 4 from J; bases not matched to a gene: 10. The CDR3 bases are TGTGCCAGCAGCTTAATAAGGCTAGCGGGGGGTGGGGCAGATACGCAGTATTTT. It codes for CASSLIRLAGGGADTQYF.